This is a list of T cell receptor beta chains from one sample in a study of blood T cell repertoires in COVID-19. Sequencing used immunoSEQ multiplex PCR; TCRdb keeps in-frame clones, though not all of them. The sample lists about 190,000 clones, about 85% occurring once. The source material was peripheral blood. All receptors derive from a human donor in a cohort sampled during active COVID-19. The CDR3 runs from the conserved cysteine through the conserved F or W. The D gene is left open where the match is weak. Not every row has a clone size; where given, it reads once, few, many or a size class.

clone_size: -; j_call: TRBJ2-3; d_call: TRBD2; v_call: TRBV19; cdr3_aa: CASSMGGALIDTQYF; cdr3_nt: TGTGCCAGTAGTATGGGAGGGGCCCTGATCGATACGCAGTATTTT
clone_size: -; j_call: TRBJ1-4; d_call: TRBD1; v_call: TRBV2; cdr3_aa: CASRIQGAGGEKLFF; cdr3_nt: TGTGCCAGCAGGATTCAGGGGGCTGGAGGTGAAAAACTGTTTTTT
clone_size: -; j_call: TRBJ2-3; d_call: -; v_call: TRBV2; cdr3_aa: CASFMGHLSTDTQYF; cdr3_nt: TGTGCCAGCTTCATGGGGCACCTAAGCACAGATACGCAGTATTTT
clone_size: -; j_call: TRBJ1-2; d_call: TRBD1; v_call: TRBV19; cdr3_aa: CASSTTRDRHYGYTF; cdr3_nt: TGTGCCAGTAGTACGACCCGGGACAGACACTATGGCTACACCTTC
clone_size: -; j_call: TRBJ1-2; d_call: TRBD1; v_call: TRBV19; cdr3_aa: CASRPDATGGFRGYTF; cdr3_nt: TGTGCCAGTAGACCCGACGCGACAGGGGGTTTTAGAGGCTACACCTTC
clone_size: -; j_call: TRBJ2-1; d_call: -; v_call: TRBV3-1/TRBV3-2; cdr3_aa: CASSQDQRRPGNEQFF; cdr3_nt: TGTGCCAGCAGCCAAGATCAGCGGCGCCCCGGGAATGAGCAGTTCTTC
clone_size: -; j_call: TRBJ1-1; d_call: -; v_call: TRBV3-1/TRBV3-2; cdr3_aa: CASSPISGGNTEAFF; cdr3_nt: TGTGCCAGCAGCCCCATTTCGGGGGGTAACACTGAAGCTTTCTTT
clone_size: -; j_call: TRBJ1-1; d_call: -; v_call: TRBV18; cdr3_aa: CASSPLIDTEAFF; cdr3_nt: TGTGCCAGCTCACCATTGATAGACACTGAAGCTTTCTTT
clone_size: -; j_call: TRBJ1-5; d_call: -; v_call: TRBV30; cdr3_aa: CAWSYGDPGQPQHF; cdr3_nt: TGTGCCTGGAGTTACGGTGATCCGGGTCAGCCCCAGCATTTT
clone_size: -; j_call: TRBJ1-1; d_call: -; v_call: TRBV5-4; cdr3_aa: CASSLGVYRNTEAFF; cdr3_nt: TGTGCCAGCAGCTTGGGGGTATACAGGAACACTGAAGCTTTCTTT
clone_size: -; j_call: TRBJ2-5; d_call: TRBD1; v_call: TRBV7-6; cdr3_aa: CASSLSRQGDAESTEETQYF; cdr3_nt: TGTGCCAGCAGCCTCAGTAGACAGGGGGACGCGGAGTCTACGGAGGAGACCCAGTACTTC
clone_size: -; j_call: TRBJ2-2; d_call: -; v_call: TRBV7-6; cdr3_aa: CASSLGANTGELFF; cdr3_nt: TGTGCCAGCAGCTTAGGCGCGAACACCGGGGAGCTGTTTTTT
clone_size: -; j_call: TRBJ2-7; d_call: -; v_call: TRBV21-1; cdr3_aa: CASSGGPHRDYEQYF; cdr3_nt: TGTGCCAGCAGCGGGGGTCCTCACAGGGACTACGAGCAGTACTTC
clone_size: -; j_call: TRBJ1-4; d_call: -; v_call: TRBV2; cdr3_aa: CASYRNRRPNEKLFF; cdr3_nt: TGTGCCAGCTATAGGAATCGGCGGCCTAATGAAAAACTGTTTTTT
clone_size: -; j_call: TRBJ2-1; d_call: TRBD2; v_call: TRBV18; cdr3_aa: CASASGLAGVRQFF; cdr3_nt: TGTGCCAGCGCATCGGGACTAGCGGGAGTTAGGCAGTTCTTC
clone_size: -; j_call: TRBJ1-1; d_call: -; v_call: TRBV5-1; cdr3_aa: CASSLGRENTEAFF; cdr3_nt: TGCGCCAGCAGCTTGGGCAGGGAGAACACTGAAGCTTTCTTT
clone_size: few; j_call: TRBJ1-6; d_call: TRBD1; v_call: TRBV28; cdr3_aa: CASSTGQGKGSPLHF; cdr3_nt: TGTGCCAGCAGTACGGGACAGGGTAAAGGTTCACCCCTCCACTTT
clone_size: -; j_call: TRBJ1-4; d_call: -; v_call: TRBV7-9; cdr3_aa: CASSFRFRGKNEKLFF; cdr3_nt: TGTGCCAGCAGCTTCCGGTTTAGAGGGAAGAATGAAAAACTGTTTTTT
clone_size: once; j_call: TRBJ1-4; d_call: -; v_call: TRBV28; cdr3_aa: CASSLSDTGEKLFF; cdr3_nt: TGTGCCAGCAGTTTAAGCGATACGGGTGAAAAACTGTTTTTT
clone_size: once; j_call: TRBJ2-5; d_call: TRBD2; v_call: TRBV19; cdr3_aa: CASSPWTSGRKETQYF; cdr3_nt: TGTGCCAGTAGTCCATGGACTAGCGGGAGAAAAGAGACCCAGTACTTC
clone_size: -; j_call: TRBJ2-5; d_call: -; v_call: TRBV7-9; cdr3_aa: CASSLVAAGTIQETQYF; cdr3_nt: TGTGCCAGCAGCCTAGTGGCGGCAGGGACAATCCAAGAGACCCAGTACTTC
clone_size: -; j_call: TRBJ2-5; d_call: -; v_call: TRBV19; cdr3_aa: CASSSQSQETQYF; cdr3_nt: TGTGCCAGTAGTAGCCAGTCCCAAGAGACCCAGTACTTC
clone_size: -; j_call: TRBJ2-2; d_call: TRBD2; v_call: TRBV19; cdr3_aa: CASSGGLAVLTGELFF; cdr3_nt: TGTGCCAGTAGTGGGGGACTAGCGGTCCTTACCGGGGAGCTGTTTTTT
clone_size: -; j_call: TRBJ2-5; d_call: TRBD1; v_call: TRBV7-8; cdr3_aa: CASSRTGGGETQYF; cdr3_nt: TGTGCCAGCAGCCGGACAGGGGGTGGGGAGACCCAGTACTTC
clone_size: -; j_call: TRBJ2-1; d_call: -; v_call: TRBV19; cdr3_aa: CASRTATRDEQFF; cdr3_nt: TGTGCCAGTAGAACAGCTACCCGTGATGAGCAGTTCTTC
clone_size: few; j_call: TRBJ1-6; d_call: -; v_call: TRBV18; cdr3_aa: CASSPVGGSRGDSPLHF; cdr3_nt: TGTGCCAGCTCACCTGTCGGGGGGTCCAGGGGTGATTCACCCCTCCACTTT
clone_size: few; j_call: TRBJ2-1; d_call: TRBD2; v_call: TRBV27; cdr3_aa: CASSLGGSSYNEQFF; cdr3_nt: TGTGCCAGCAGTTTGGGCGGGAGCTCCTACAATGAGCAGTTCTTC
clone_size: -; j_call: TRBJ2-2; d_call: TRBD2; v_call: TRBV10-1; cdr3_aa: CASSESRTSAGELFF; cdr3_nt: TGCGCCAGCAGTGAGTCCCGGACTAGTGCGGGGGAGCTGTTTTTT
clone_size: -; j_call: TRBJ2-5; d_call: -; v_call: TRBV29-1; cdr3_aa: CSVESLQRETQYF; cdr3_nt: TGCAGCGTTGAAAGCCTCCAGCGGGAGACCCAGTACTTC
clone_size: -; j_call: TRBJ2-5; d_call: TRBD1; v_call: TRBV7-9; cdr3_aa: CASSSTGVETQYF; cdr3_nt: TGTGCCAGCAGTTCCACAGGGGTAGAGACCCAGTACTTC
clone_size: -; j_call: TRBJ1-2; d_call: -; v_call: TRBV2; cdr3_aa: CASRLHRVPYGYTF; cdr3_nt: TGTGCCAGCAGGCTTCACAGGGTCCCCTATGGCTACACCTTC
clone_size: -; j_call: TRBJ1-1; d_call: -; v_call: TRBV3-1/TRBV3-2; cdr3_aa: CASSQFDRNTEAFF; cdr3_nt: TGTGCCAGCAGCCAGTTCGACAGGAACACTGAAGCTTTCTTT
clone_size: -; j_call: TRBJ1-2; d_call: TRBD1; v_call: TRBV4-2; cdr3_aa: CASSQDGQGGTYGYTF; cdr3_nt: TGTGCCAGCAGCCAAGACGGACAGGGTGGCACCTATGGCTACACCTTC
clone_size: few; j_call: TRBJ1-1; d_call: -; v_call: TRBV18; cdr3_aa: CASSPELAGAFF; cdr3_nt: TGTGCCAGCTCACCCGAATTAGCGGGCGCTTTCTTT
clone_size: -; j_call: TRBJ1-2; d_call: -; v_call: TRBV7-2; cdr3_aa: CASSSGQPIYGYTF; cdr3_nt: TGTGCCAGCAGCTCAGGACAGCCCATCTATGGCTACACCTTC
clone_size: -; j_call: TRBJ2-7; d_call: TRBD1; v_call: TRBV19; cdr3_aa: CASRDRSYEQYF; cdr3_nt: TGTGCCAGCCGGGACAGATCTTACGAGCAGTACTTC
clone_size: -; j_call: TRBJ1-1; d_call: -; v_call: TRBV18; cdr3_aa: CASSPDGGRTEAFF; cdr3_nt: TGTGCCAGCTCACCAGACGGGGGACGTACTGAAGCTTTCTTT
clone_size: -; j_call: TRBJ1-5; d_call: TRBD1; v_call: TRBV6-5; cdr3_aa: CASLTGDQPQHF; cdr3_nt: TGTGCCAGTCTTACAGGGGATCAGCCCCAGCATTTT
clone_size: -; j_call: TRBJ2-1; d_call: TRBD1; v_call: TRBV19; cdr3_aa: CASSPQQGAAYNEQFF; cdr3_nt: TGTGCCAGTAGTCCGCAACAGGGGGCTGCCTACAATGAGCAGTTCTTC
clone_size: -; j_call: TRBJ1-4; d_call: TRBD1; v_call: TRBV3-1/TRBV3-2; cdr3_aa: CASSPGTPRGKLFF; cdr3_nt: TGTGCCAGCAGCCCGGGGACTCCCAGGGGGAAACTGTTTTTT
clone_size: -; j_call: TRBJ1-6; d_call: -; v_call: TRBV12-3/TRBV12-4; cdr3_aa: CASSFSDNSPLHF; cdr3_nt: TGTGCCAGCAGTTTTTCAGATAATTCACCCCTCCACTTT